At least ten counts were recorded for the clone carrying this T cell receptor (beta chain). Its specificity is not known. The data stem from a study of neurological immune-mediated disorders. The study, taken as a whole, reports: One related-CDR3 cluster, which may be a signature, held the repertoires of 18 of 34 multiple sclerosis patients after phylogenetic grouping.

With 2 bases clipped from V and 5 bases from J, the junction kept 3 bases outside the gene matches. Germline loops: CDR1 DFQATT, CDR2 SNEGSKA (reference sequence). This CDR3 contains 14 residues. The cDNA was produced through 5'RACE with 10-nucleotide random UMIs. Over 160 million TCR-beta sequences from 15-18 subjects came from every sequencing run. TCRdb re-derived calls from the 5' RACE reads in MiXCR, one entry per CDR3 protein. The data hold some 89,000 distinct CDR3 sequences, with 3.5% to 5.5% observed a single time. Stated time point: longitudinal time-point 3. 2 million unsorted PBMCs were stored in RNAlater at -80 °C before RNA extraction.

Sequenced material: PBMCs. This TCR came from a woman aged 55-70 years with multiple sclerosis. The V and J genes are TRBV20-1 and TRBJ2-5, with 12 bases that match TRBD2. In DNA, the CDR3 is TGCAGTGCTAGACCCCTAGCGGGGGGGGAGACCCAGTACTTC. Its protein product is CSARPLAGGETQYF.